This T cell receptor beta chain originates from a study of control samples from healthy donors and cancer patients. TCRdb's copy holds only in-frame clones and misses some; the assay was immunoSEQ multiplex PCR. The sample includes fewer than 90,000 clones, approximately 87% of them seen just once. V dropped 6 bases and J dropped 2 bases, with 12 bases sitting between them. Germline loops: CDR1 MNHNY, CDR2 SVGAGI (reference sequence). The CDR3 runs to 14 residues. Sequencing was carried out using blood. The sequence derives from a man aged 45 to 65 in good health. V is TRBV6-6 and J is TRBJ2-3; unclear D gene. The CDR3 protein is CASSRTGPTDTQYF. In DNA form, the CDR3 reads TGTGCCAGCAGCCGGACGGGCCCCACAGATACGCAGTATTTT.